Below, 29 T cell receptor beta chains from the same sample are listed, as sequenced in a study of blood T cell repertoires in COVID-19. Only in-frame clones appear in the TCRdb table, and some are missing; sequencing was by immunoSEQ multiplex PCR. The sample yields more than 110,000 clones, 80% to 90% seen once. The sequenced sample consisted of peripheral blood. The receptors here all came from a woman of 80 years or more with acute or convalescent COVID-19.

The chain has TRBV5-1 and TRBJ2-1; D unresolved. Deletions cut 1 base from V and 0 bases from J, with 5 bases between. The V gene's germline CDR1 is SGHRS and CDR2 YFSETQ. The CDR3 is 14 amino acids. The CDR3: CASSLQYSYNEQFF. The CDR3 DNA is TGCGCCAGCAGCTTGCAGTACTCCTACAATGAGCAGTTCTTC.

The chain carries TRBV5-1 and TRBJ1-3, with a possible D match to TRBD1 (6 bases). The germline V gene has CDR1 SGHRS and CDR2 YFSETQ. This CDR3 has 14 residues. V gave up 4 bases and J gave up 2 bases, with 10 bases separating them. CDR3 protein: CASSTGTPGNTIYF. Here the CDR3 DNA reads TGCGCCAGCAGCACCGGGACACCTGGAAACACCATATATTTT.

This clone was seen a few times. CDR3 DNA: TGTGCCATCTCCAAGCAGGGGTTGACCTACGAGCAGTACTTC. Translating gives CAISKQGLTYEQYF. The chain carries TRBV10-3 and TRBJ2-7; perhaps TRBD1 as D (6 bases). Germline assignment: CDR1 ENHRY and CDR2 SYGVKD. There are 14 residues in the CDR3. V lost 8 bases to trimming and J lost 2 bases, with 16 bases between them.

V gene TRBV18 combines with J gene TRBJ2-5; 7 nucleotides align to TRBD2. Germline-derived CDR1 and CDR2 are KGHSH and LQKENI. The CDR3 totals 16 residues. The V gene end was trimmed by 3 bases and the J gene end by 5 bases; junction bases not matched to a gene: 12. Written as DNA, the CDR3 is TGTGCCAGCTCACCCACGACCGGGAGGCGGCAGGAGACCCAGTACTTC. Translated: CASSPTTGRRQETQYF.

The chain joins TRBV18 to TRBJ2-3; D remains ambiguous. CDR3 length equals 15 residues. With 2 bases removed from V and 2 bases from J, the gap between germline ends came to 11 bases. Germline assignment: CDR1 KGHSH and CDR2 LQKENI. Written as DNA, the CDR3 is TGTGCCAGCTCACCAGTGTCAGTTAACACAGATACGCAGTATTTT. Its translation: CASSPVSVNTDTQYF.

The chain employs TRBV25-1 and TRBJ1-4, with TRBD1 as a possible D gene (6 bases). Germline V gives CDR1 MGHDK, CDR2 SYGVNS. The CDR3 loop spans 15 amino acids. Trimming took off 3 bases at V and 7 bases at J, with 15 bases between the two ends. In nucleotides, the CDR3 is TGTGCCAGCAGTGACCCAGGGAGGGGGAGTGAAAAACTGTTTTTT. Translating it yields CASSDPGRGSEKLFF.

The chain carries TRBV3-1 (or the pseudogene TRBV3-2) and TRBJ1-2, with D maybe TRBD1 (6 bases). Between the trimmed V and J ends, which lost 6 bases and 2 bases, there was a span of 13 bases. The CDR3 loop spans 14 amino acids. Germline lookup yields CDR1 LGHDT and CDR2 YNNKEL (reference sequence). The CDR3 loop is CASSLCTGNYGYTF. In DNA form, the CDR3 reads TGTGCCAGCAGTCTCTGTACAGGGAACTATGGCTACACCTTC.

The genes are TRBV5-1 and TRBJ2-2, with unresolved D. This CDR3 has 15 residues. The germline V gene has CDR1 SGHRS and CDR2 YFSETQ. The germline V and J ends were trimmed by 0 bases and 7 bases, with 13 bases remaining between them. CDR3 region: CASSLGTNPYGELFF. CDR3 sequence (DNA): TGCGCCAGCAGCTTGGGCACTAATCCTTACGGGGAGCTGTTTTTT.

The rearrangement uses TRBV6-6 and TRBJ2-2; D might be TRBD1 (5 bases). CDR3 size: 12 residues. CDR1 MNHNY and CDR2 SVGAGI come from the germline V gene (reference sequence). Between the trimmed V and J ends, which lost 4 bases and 7 bases, there was a span of 7 bases. CDR3 nucleotides: TGTGCCAGCAGTTCAGGGATCGGGGAGCTGTTTTTT. It codes for CASSSGIGELFF.

The CDR3 sequence is CASSLVPRGQDEQFF. The CDR3 region has the DNA TGCGCCAGCAGCTTGGTTCCCAGGGGGCAAGATGAGCAGTTCTTC. V gene TRBV5-1 combines with J gene TRBJ2-1; 8 bases align to TRBD1. Germline-derived CDR1 and CDR2 are SGHRS and YFSETQ. Trimming at V came to 0 bases and at J to 8 bases, leaving 7 bases not matched to a gene. CDR3 size: 15 residues.

The genes are TRBV19 and TRBJ1-2; 10 bases fit TRBD1. J lost 4 bases, V lost 4 bases, and 0 bases had no gene match. The CDR3 is 13 amino acids. The germline V gene encodes CDR1 LNHDA and CDR2 SQIVND (reference sequence). CDR3 amino acids: CASSRTGGYGYTF. The CDR3 bases are TGTGCCAGTAGTAGGACAGGGGGCTATGGCTACACCTTC.

The chain uses TRBV2 and TRBJ1-4, with D hard to call. Trimming left V 9 bases short and J 0 bases short, with 5 bases between. Germline CDR1 and CDR2: SNHLY and FYNNEI. The CDR3 consists of 12 residues. The CDR3 region is CASQTTNEKLFF. CDR3 DNA sequence: TGTGCCAGTCAAACAACTAATGAAAAACTGTTTTTT.

The rearrangement joins TRBV6-5 to TRBJ1-3, with 10 bases identical to TRBD1. With V trimmed by 6 bases and J by 2 bases, 4 bases remained unmatched. In germline, CDR1 is MNHEY, CDR2 SVGAGI. This CDR3 is built from 15 residues. DNA for the CDR3: TGTGCCAGCAGAAGGGACAGGGGTGCTGGAAACACCATATATTTT. Translating it yields CASRRDRGAGNTIYF.

The chain has TRBV15 and TRBJ1-3; tentatively, D is TRBD1 (6 bases). Trimming stripped 0 bases from V and 8 bases from J, with 14 bases between. This CDR3 has 15 amino acids. From germline, CDR1 is LNHNV and CDR2 YYDKDF (reference sequence). The DNA of the CDR3 is TGTGCCACCAGCAGAGATGGGGGGGGCCGGGACACCATATATTTT. Encoded protein: CATSRDGGGRDTIYF.

V usage is TRBV7-2 and J usage is TRBJ1-6, with a possible D match to TRBD1 (5 bases). The CDR3 has 14 amino acids. Germline V gene lookup returns CDR1 SGHTA and CDR2 FQGNSA. Between the trimmed V and J ends, which lost 2 bases and 6 bases, there was a span of 8 bases. CDR3 sequence (DNA): TGTGCCAGCAGCTTAATACAGGTTAATTCACCCCTCCACTTT. Its protein is CASSLIQVNSPLHF.

This chain joins TRBV29-1 and TRBJ2-7; a weak D match, TRBD2 (6 bases). Trimming cost V 5 bases and J 2 bases, with 13 bases left between them. This CDR3 contains 13 residues. Germline V CDR1 and CDR2: SQVTM, ANQGSEA. The CDR3 bases are TGCAGCGTTTGGGTCCGGGAGACCTACGAGCAGTACTTC. Translated, it gives CSVWVRETYEQYF.

The rearrangement joins TRBV5-1 to TRBJ2-7; D gene ambiguous. Germline CDR1 and CDR2: SGHRS and YFSETQ. The CDR3 sequence is 15 residues long. Deletions cut 0 bases from V and 0 bases from J, with 10 bases between. The CDR3 here is CASSLVGSSSYEQYF. The CDR3 DNA follows: TGCGCCAGCAGCTTGGTAGGATCTAGCTCCTACGAGCAGTACTTC.

This chain uses TRBV7-2 with TRBJ1-2, with D uncertain. This CDR3 comprises 16 residues. Germline V gene sequence: CDR1 SGHTA, CDR2 FQGNSA. V lost 5 bases to trimming and J lost 4 bases, with 20 bases between them. The CDR3 nucleotides read TGTGCCAGCAGCCAGAGCGGCACAGCCGGACTCTATGGCTACACCTTC. This translates into CASSQSGTAGLYGYTF.

The rearrangement uses TRBV6-5 and TRBJ1-2; D possibly corresponds to TRBD1 (5 bases). CDR1 and CDR2 from the germline V gene are MNHEY and SVGAGI. The length of the CDR3 is 15 residues. V dropped 4 bases and J dropped 5 bases, with 17 bases sitting between them. DNA of the CDR3: TGTGCCAGCAGTTCGTTTCCAGGGAATTTGTATGGCTACACCTTC. Translated, it gives CASSSFPGNLYGYTF.

The genes are TRBV3-1 (or the pseudogene TRBV3-2) and TRBJ1-2, with 9 nucleotides matching TRBD1. CDR1 LGHDT and CDR2 YNNKEL come from the germline V gene (reference sequence). Trimming took 3 bases from V and 2 from J; bases not matched to a gene: 10. The CDR3 runs 17 residues. The CDR3 reads CASSHEGYRGLNYGYTF. The DNA for the CDR3 is TGTGCCAGCAGCCATGAAGGGTACAGGGGGCTAAACTATGGCTACACCTTC.

The chain recombines TRBV6-6 with TRBJ1-2; TRBD1 might be the D (5 bases). The V and J ends lost 6 bases and 1 base respectively, with 12 bases between them. This CDR3 has 14 residues. Germline values: CDR1 MNHNY, CDR2 SVGAGI (reference sequence). CDR3 sequence (DNA): TGTGCCAGCAGCCAGGGTTATCGTAACTATGGCTACACCTTC. Translating it yields CASSQGYRNYGYTF.

This rearrangement joins TRBV6-6 to TRBJ2-2; 7 positions match TRBD1. The V gene's germline CDR1 is MNHNY and CDR2 SVGAGI (reference sequence). The CDR3 covers 18 residues. The V and J ends lost 5 bases and 5 bases, in that order; junction bases with no gene match: 17. This chain's CDR3 is CASSRLRTGPSGTGELFF. The CDR3 bases are TGTGCCAGCAGTCGCCTGAGGACAGGACCCTCCGGGACCGGGGAGCTGTTTTTT.

The chain employs TRBV6-5 and TRBJ1-2; 8 bases fit TRBD1. V was clipped by 7 bases and J by 3 bases; unmatched bases: 10. The length of the CDR3 is 15 residues. Germline-derived CDR1 and CDR2 are MNHEY and SVGAGI. CDR3 amino acids: CASTPNTGGDYGYTF. The CDR3 DNA reads TGTGCCAGCACCCCAAACACAGGGGGGGACTATGGCTACACCTTC.

V gene TRBV4-3 combines with J gene TRBJ2-1, with 8 positions matching TRBD2. Germline-derived CDR1 and CDR2 are LGHNA and YSLEER. The CDR3 runs to 17 residues. V lost 1 base to trimming and J lost 4 bases; unmatched junction nucleotides: 9. As DNA, the CDR3 is TGCGCCAGCAGCCAAGCATTCCGCGGGGGGAGATACAATGAGCAGTTCTTC. As protein: CASSQAFRGGRYNEQFF.

The chain joins TRBV3-1 (or the pseudogene TRBV3-2) to TRBJ1-5; 8 positions match TRBD1. V lost 5 bases and J lost 2; bases outside the gene matches: 2. The CDR3 is 14 residues long. Germline V gene lookup returns CDR1 LGHDT and CDR2 YNNKEL (reference sequence). In DNA form, the CDR3 reads TGTGCCAGCAGCGACAGGGGTGGCAATCAGCCCCAGCATTTT. It encodes CASSDRGGNQPQHF.

V gene TRBV19 combines with J gene TRBJ1-3; D not resolved. The CDR3 loop spans 13 amino acids. Germline CDR1 and CDR2: LNHDA and SQIVND (reference sequence). The V and J ends lost 6 bases and 0 bases respectively, with 6 bases between them. The DNA of the CDR3 is TGTGCCAGTAGGAAGAGCTCTGGAAACACCATATATTTT. Its translation: CASRKSSGNTIYF.

The rearrangement joins TRBV2 to TRBJ1-1; 9 nucleotides align to TRBD1. V was pared by 10 bases and J by 6 bases, with 6 bases of the junction left unmatched. Germline loops: CDR1 SNHLY, CDR2 FYNNEI. The CDR3 runs 12 residues. CDR3 residues: CATTTGGAEAFF. The CDR3 coding sequence is TGTGCCACCACAACAGGGGGCGCTGAAGCTTTCTTT. The whole variable domain, filled in from reference TRBV2 and TRBJ1-1, reads EPEVTQTPSHQVTQMGQEVILRCVPISNHLYFYWYRQILGQKVEFLVSFYNNEISEKSEIFDDQFSVERPDGSNFTLKIRSTKLEDSAMYFCATTTGGAEAFFGQGTRLTVV.

The chain links TRBV5-1 to TRBJ1-1, with D tentatively TRBD1 (6 bases). The CDR3 extends over 14 amino acids. Trimming pared 0 bases from V and 2 bases from J, leaving 8 bases between. Looked up from germline, CDR1 is SGHRS and CDR2 is YFSETQ. The CDR3: CASSLEGQNTEAFF. The CDR3 nucleotides are TGCGCCAGCAGCTTGGAGGGACAAAACACTGAAGCTTTCTTT.

The chain couples TRBV15 to TRBJ1-1; D may be TRBD1 (5 bases). Germline lookup yields CDR1 LNHNV and CDR2 YYDKDF (reference sequence). This CDR3 is 14 amino acids long. The V gene lost 3 bases and the J gene lost 1 base, with 9 bases spanning the gap. The CDR3: CATSSGHSNTEAFF. The CDR3 DNA sequence: TGTGCCACCAGCAGTGGACACTCGAACACTGAAGCTTTCTTT.